The 13 T cell receptor beta chains below come from one sample, sequenced in a study of cytomegalovirus exposure and HLA in healthy donors. The PCR contained 60 Vbeta and 13 Jbeta primers. Data came from immunoSEQ multiplex PCR; TCRdb stores just in-frame clones and leaves some out. This sample's clone table lists 200,000 to 250,000 clones. Material for sequencing was PBMCs. These receptor sequences come from a girl aged 2 to 9 in good health and CMV-seropositive.

This chain joins TRBV30 and TRBJ1-3; TRBD1 is a possible D gene (6 bases). CDR3 length: 11 residues. Germline assignment: CDR1 GTSNPN and CDR2 SVGIG (reference sequence). The V gene lost 1 base and the J gene lost 8 bases, with 6 bases spanning the gap. The DNA of the CDR3 is TGTGCCTGGAGTGAGGGGGACACCATATATTTT. Translating it yields CAWSEGDTIYF.

The genes are TRBV5-5 and TRBJ2-7, with 7 bases matching TRBD2. This CDR3 spans 15 amino acids. Losses at the gene ends were 2 bases for V and 5 bases for J; bases not matched to a gene: 10. Germline CDR1 and CDR2: SGHKS and YYEKEE (reference sequence). CDR3 bases: TGTGCCAGCAGCTTCCCCCGGGAGGCCCCCCACGAGCAGTACTTC. Amino acid sequence: CASSFPREAPHEQYF.

This sequence joins TRBV25-1 and TRBJ1-1, with TRBD1 matching 8 bases. CDR3 size: 15 residues. The V segment lost 2 bases and the J segment 1 base; nucleotides outside the gene matches: 3. Germline loops: CDR1 MGHDK, CDR2 SYGVNS. The CDR3 sequence: CASSEEDRGNTEAFF. For the CDR3, the DNA is TGTGCCAGCAGTGAAGAAGACAGGGGGAACACTGAAGCTTTCTTT.

CDR3 sequence reads: CASSEGRLPLTQYF. CDR3 in DNA: TGTGCCAGCAGTGAAGGGCGGCTGCCCTTGACCCAGTACTTC. The chain uses TRBV6-1 and TRBJ2-5; no clear D gene. This CDR3 contains 14 residues. Germline V gives CDR1 MNHNS, CDR2 SASEGT. The V end was cut by 1 base, the J end by 7 bases, with 13 bases between.

V gene TRBV7-2 combines with J gene TRBJ2-1; D unresolved. Germline loops: CDR1 SGHTA, CDR2 FQGNSA. The CDR3 runs to 15 residues. Trimming removed 5 bases from V and 0 bases from J, with 11 bases in between. The CDR3 is CASSADLSSYNEQFF. CDR3 nucleotides: TGTGCCAGCAGCGCCGACTTGAGCTCCTACAATGAGCAGTTCTTC.

The chain has TRBV6-6 and TRBJ2-7; D is perhaps TRBD2 (6 bases). The CDR3 contains 15 residues. Germline V gene sequence: CDR1 MNHNY, CDR2 SVGAGI (reference sequence). Trimming took off 7 bases at V and 2 bases at J, with 18 bases between the two ends. Here the CDR3 reads CASTYRGNPPYEQYF. Here the CDR3 DNA reads TGTGCCAGCACTTATCGGGGGAACCCACCCTACGAGCAGTACTTC.

This chain links TRBV5-3 with TRBJ1-5; 8 bases are shared with TRBD1. TRBV5-3 is treated as an ORF (open reading frame) with a function not yet certain. The CDR3 has 18 amino acids. V gave up 4 bases and J gave up 0 bases; unmatched junction bases: 12. This chain's CDR3 is CARSQDRDVNDSNQPQHF. The DNA of the CDR3 is TGTGCCAGAAGCCAGGACAGGGATGTTAACGATAGCAATCAGCCCCAGCATTTT.

The chain employs TRBV5-1 and TRBJ2-3, with D possibly TRBD2 on 6 matching bases. The V and J ends lost 4 bases and 4 bases respectively, with 13 bases between them. The CDR3 consists of 14 residues. Germline V gives CDR1 SGHRS, CDR2 YFSETQ. CDR3: CASSRDSGADTQYF. The CDR3 DNA reads TGCGCCAGCAGCCGGGACTCTGGCGCAGATACGCAGTATTTT.

This sequence joins TRBV5-1 and TRBJ2-3; 15 nucleotides align to TRBD2. V lost 0 bases and J lost 2; bases outside the gene matches: 13. Germline CDR1 reads SGHRS; CDR2 reads YFSETQ. The CDR3 extends over 21 amino acids. CDR3 residues: CASSLVGTSGRMAPSTDTQYF. In DNA, the CDR3 is TGCGCCAGCAGCTTGGTCGGGACTAGCGGGAGGATGGCCCCTTCCACAGATACGCAGTATTTT.

The rearrangement uses TRBV19 and TRBJ1-5, with D possibly TRBD1 on 5 matching bases. Germline CDR1 reads LNHDA; CDR2 reads SQIVND (reference sequence). Trimming took 5 bases from V and 4 from J, leaving 18 bases between them. The CDR3 spans 16 residues. The CDR3 loop is CASSPWGRGPNQPQHF. The CDR3 DNA reads as TGTGCCAGTAGTCCCTGGGGTAGGGGCCCTAATCAGCCCCAGCATTTT.

The chain links TRBV6-5 to TRBJ2-3; a weak D match, TRBD2 (5 bases). Per the germline V gene, CDR1 is MNHEY and CDR2 is SVGAGI. This CDR3 spans 16 amino acids. V was trimmed by 0 bases and J by 1 base, leaving 11 bases between them. The CDR3: CASSYSQDFRTDTQYF. The DNA for the CDR3 is TGTGCCAGCAGTTACTCTCAGGACTTCCGCACAGATACGCAGTATTTT.

V usage is TRBV5-4 and J usage is TRBJ2-3, with D possibly TRBD2 on 5 matching bases. V was pared by 0 bases and J by 0 bases, with 8 bases between. The CDR3 loop spans 15 amino acids. CDR1 and CDR2 from the germline V gene are SGHNT and YYREEE (reference sequence). In DNA, the CDR3 is TGTGCCAGCAGCTTGGTTGCGGGTAGCACAGATACGCAGTATTTT. Translating gives CASSLVAGSTDTQYF.

The chain recombines TRBV11-2 with TRBJ2-7; unclear D gene. Germline V gene lookup returns CDR1 SGHAT and CDR2 FQNNGV. CDR3 length: 15 residues. V gave up 0 bases and J gave up 3 bases, with 12 bases separating them. CDR3 nucleotides: TGTGCCAGCAGCTTAGATAATCCAGGAATCTACGAGCAGTACTTC. Translation gives CASSLDNPGIYEQYF.